This T cell receptor beta chain was sequenced in a study of early T cells in non-severe SARS-CoV-2 infection. MiXCR, applied by TCRdb to the 5' RACE reads, yields one record per CDR3 protein. This sample yields about 60,000 distinct CDR3 sequences, of which around 13% are seen a single time; around 3.9% belongs to the top ten. This clonotype was observed a few times. Its antigen is not known. Overall study results and limits: VDJdb-based matching was biased toward anti-spike CD8 responses and missed private and CD4 specificities.

The CDR3 sequence is 14 residues long. Looked up from germline, CDR1 is LGHNA and CDR2 is YSLEER. V was clipped by 3 bases and J by 1 base, with 8 bases between them. The chain is built from TRBV4-3 and TRBJ2-3; D unresolved. The sequencing input was whole blood. The TCR originated in an adult who was a healthcare worker with PCR-confirmed SARS-CoV-2 infection or an uninfected control (not recorded which). Here the CDR3 reads CASSHTTRTDTQYF. The CDR3, as DNA: TGCGCCAGCAGCCACACGACACGCACAGATACGCAGTATTTT.